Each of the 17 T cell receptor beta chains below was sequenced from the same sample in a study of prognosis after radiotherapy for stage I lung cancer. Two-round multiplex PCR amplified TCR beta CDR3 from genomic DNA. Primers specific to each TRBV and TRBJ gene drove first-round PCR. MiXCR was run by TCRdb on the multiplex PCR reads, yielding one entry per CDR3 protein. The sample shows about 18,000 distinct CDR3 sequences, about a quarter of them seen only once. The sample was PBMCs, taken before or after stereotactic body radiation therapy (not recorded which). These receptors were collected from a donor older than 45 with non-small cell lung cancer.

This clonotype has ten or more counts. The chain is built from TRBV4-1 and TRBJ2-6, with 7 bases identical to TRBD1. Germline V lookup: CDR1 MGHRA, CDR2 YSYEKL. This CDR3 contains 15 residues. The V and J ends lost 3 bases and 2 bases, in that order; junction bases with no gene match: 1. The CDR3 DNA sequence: TGCGCCAGCAGCCACGGACAGGCTGGGGCCAACGTCCTGACTTTC. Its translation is CASSHGQAGANVLTF.

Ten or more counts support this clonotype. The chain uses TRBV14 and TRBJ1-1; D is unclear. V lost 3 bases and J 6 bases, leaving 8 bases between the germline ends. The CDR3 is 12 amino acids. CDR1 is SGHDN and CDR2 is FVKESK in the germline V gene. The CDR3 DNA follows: TGTGCCAGCAGCCATGGCGGGCCTGAAGCTTTCTTT. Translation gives CASSHGGPEAFF.

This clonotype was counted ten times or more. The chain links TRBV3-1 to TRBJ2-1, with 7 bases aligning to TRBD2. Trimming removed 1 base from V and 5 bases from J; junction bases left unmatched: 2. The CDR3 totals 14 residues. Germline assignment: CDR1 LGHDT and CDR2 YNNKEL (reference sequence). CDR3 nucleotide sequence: TGTGCCAGCAGCCAAGGGGGAGGGCACAATGAGCAGTTCTTC. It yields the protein CASSQGGGHNEQFF.

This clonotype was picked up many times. CDR3 amino acids: CSARADGGRYEQYF. Written as DNA, the CDR3 is TGCAGTGCTAGAGCCGACGGGGGGCGGTACGAGCAGTACTTC. This chain links TRBV20-1 with TRBJ2-7; D possibly corresponds to TRBD2 (7 bases). CDR3 length: 14 amino acids. The germline gives CDR1 DFQATT, CDR2 SNEGSKA (reference sequence). Between the trimmed V and J ends, which lost 1 base and 4 bases, there was a span of 14 bases.

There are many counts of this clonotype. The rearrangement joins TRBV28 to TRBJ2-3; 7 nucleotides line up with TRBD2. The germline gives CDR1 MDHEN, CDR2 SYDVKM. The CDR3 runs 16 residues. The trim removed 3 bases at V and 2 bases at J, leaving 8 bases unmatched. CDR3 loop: CASSFPGGTITDTQYF. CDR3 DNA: TGTGCCAGCAGTTTCCCTGGGGGGACTATCACAGATACGCAGTATTTT.

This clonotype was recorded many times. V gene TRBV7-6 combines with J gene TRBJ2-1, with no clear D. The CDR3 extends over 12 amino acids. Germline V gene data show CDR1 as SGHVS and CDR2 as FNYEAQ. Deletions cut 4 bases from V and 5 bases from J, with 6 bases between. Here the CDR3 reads CASSSTHNEQFF. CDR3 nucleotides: TGTGCCAGCAGCTCGACCCACAATGAGCAGTTCTTC.

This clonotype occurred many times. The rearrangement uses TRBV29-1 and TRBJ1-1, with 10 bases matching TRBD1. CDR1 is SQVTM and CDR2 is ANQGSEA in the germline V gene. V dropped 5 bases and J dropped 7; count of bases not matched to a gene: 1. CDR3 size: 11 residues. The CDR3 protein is CSVRTGGEAFF. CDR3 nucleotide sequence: TGCAGCGTTCGGACAGGGGGTGAAGCTTTCTTT.

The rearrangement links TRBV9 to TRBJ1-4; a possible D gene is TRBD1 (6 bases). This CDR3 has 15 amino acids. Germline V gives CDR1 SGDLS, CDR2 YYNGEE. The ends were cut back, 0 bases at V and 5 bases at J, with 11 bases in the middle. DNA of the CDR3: TGTGCCAGCAGCGTAGGCGGGGGCCCGAATGAAAAACTGTTTTTT. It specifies CASSVGGGPNEKLFF.

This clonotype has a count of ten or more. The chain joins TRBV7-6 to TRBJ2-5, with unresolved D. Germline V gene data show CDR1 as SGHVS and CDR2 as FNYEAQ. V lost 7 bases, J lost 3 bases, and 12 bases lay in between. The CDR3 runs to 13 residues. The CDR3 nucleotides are TGTGCCAGCACCTTCTTACCAGAAGAGACCCAGTACTTC. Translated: CASTFLPEETQYF.

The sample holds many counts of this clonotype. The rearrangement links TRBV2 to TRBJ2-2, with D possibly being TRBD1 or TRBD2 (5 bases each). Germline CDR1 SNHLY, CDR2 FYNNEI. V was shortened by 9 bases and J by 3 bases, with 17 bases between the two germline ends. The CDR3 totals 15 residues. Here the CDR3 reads CASMQGPTDTGELFF. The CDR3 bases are TGTGCCAGTATGCAGGGACCCACGGACACCGGGGAGCTGTTTTTT.

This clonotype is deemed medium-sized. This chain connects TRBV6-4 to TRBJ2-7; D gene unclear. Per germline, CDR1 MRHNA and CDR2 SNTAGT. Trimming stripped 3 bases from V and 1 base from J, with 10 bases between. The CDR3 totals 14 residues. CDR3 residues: CASSETLWSYEQYF. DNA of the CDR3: TGTGCCAGCAGTGAAACGTTGTGGTCCTACGAGCAGTACTTC.

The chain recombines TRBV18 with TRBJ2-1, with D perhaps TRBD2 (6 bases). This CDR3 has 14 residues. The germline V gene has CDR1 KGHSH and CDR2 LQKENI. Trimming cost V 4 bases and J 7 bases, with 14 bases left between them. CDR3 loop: CASSLGLGSNEQFF. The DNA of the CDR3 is TGTGCCAGCTCACTGGGACTGGGGTCGAATGAGCAGTTCTTC.

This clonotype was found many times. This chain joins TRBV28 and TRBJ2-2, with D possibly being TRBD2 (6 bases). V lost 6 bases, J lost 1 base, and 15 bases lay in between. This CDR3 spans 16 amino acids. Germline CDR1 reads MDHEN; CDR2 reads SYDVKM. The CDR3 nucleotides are TGTGCCAGCAGCCCGGGCGGGGCTCAGAACACCGGGGAGCTGTTTTTT. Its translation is CASSPGGAQNTGELFF.

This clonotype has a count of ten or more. CDR3 nucleotides: TGTGCCAGCAGCTTATTTGGGACTAGCGGGACATACGAGCAGTACTTC. Its translation: CASSLFGTSGTYEQYF. The chain is built from TRBV7-8 and TRBJ2-7; 13 nucleotides line up with TRBD2. Germline-derived CDR1 and CDR2 are SGHVS and FQNEAQ. V lost 2 bases, J lost 4 bases, and 5 bases stayed unmatched. The CDR3 length is 16 residues.

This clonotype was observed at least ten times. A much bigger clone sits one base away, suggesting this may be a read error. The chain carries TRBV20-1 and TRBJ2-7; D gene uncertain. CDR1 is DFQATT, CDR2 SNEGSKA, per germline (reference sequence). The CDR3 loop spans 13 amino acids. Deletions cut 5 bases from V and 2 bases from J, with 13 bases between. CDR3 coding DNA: TGCAGTGCTTCAAACCAAGACCCCTACGAGCAGTACTTC. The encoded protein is CSASNQDPYEQYF.

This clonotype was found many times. This chain's CDR3 is CASRRQGNEQFF. CDR3 bases: TGTGCCAGCAGGCGCCAGGGCAATGAGCAGTTCTTC. This chain connects TRBV2 to TRBJ2-1; the D gene is possibly TRBD1 (5 bases). Germline loops: CDR1 SNHLY, CDR2 FYNNEI. Trimming removed 6 bases from V and 6 bases from J, with 9 bases in between. This CDR3 region has 12 residues.

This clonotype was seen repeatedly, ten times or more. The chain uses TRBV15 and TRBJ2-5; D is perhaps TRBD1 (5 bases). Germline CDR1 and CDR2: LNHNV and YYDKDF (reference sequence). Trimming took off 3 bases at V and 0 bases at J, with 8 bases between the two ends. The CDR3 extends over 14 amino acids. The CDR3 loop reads CATSSTGYQETQYF. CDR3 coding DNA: TGTGCCACCAGCAGTACAGGATACCAAGAGACCCAGTACTTC.